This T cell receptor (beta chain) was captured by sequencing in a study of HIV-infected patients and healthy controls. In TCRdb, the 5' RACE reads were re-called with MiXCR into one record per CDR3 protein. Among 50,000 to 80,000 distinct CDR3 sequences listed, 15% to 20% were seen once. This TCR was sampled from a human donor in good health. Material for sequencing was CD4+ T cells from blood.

Here the CDR3 reads CASSWGNYGYTF. CDR3 DNA sequence: TGCGCCAGCAGCTGGGGTAACTATGGCTACACCTTC. V is TRBV5-1 and J is TRBJ1-2; no definite D call. This CDR3 region has 12 residues. V lost 3 bases and J 1 base, leaving 4 bases between the germline ends. Germline values: CDR1 SGHRS, CDR2 YFSETQ.